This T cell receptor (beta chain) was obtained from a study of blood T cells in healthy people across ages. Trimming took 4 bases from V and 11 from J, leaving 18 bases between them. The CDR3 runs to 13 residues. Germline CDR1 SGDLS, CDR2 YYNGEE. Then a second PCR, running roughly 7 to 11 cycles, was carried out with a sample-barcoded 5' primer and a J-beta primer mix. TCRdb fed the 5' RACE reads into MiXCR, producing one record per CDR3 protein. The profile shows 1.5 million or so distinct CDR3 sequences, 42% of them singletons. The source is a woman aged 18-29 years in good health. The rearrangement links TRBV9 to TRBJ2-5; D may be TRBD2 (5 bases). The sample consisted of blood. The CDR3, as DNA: TGTGCCAGCAGCATCGGACTGGACGGTGAGCAGTACTTC. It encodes CASSIGLDGEQYF. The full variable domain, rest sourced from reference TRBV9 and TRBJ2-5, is DSGVTQTPKHLITATGQRVTLRCSPRSGDLSVYWYQQSLDQGLQFLIQYYNGEERAKGNILERFSAQQFPDLHSELNLSSLELGDSALYFCASSIGLDGEQYFGPGTRLLVL.